This is a list of T cell receptor beta chains from one sample in a study of monozygotic twins with inflammatory bowel disease. One entry per CDR3 protein, without DNA, is what TCRdb gives after re-calling the 5' RACE reads. The listing contains about 110,000 distinct CDR3 sequences. The sample taken for sequencing was blood. The receptors here all came from a human donor with ulcerative colitis or Crohn's disease, or a healthy co-twin of an affected twin (not recorded which). Each CDR3 is given with its conserved first and last residue.

j_call v_call cdr3_aa
TRBJ1-4 TRBV9 CASSIDSGVNEKLFF
TRBJ2-5 TRBV20-1 CSVQGFQETQYF
TRBJ2-1 TRBV7-2 CARHRGGYNEQFF
TRBJ2-5 TRBV7-9 CASSLRDAGASQETQYF
TRBJ1-1 TRBV25-1 CASRVQGGGTEAFF
TRBJ2-3 TRBV3-1 CASSQDRASGRDTQYF
TRBJ2-7 TRBV5-5 CASSWGPYEQYF
TRBJ1-5 TRBV7-6 CASSLRGNQPQHF
TRBJ1-6 TRBV27 CASSPTDVGSSYNSPLHF
TRBJ2-5 TRBV12-3/TRBV12-4 CASSSGDEETQYF
TRBJ2-3 TRBV12-5 CASGLGGRATDTQYF
TRBJ1-1 TRBV3-1 CASRREGTNTEAFF
TRBJ2-1 TRBV20-1 CSARLPPLAGVLNEQFF
TRBJ2-3 TRBV12-3/TRBV12-4 CASTQNPDTQYF
TRBJ1-5 TRBV6-5 CASSLTGYSNQPQHF
TRBJ2-3 TRBV7-3 CASSPDGNTDTQYF
TRBJ1-2 TRBV6-1 CASSEADRYYGYTF
TRBJ2-3 TRBV20-1 CSASPDLGRTLSTDTQYF
TRBJ2-5 TRBV20-1 CSARSGGAQETQYF
TRBJ2-1 TRBV7-2 CASSLPRGGYNEQFF
TRBJ2-2 TRBV5-1 CASSFQGRWDGGELFF
TRBJ2-7 TRBV5-1 CASSLHRGSYEQYF
TRBJ1-4 TRBV7-8 CASSLVSVNEKLFF
TRBJ2-1 TRBV20-1 CSAPVGDPYNEQFF
TRBJ2-7 TRBV19 CASSIAAGDEQYF
TRBJ1-1 TRBV7-2 CASSSGANTEAFF
TRBJ1-1 TRBV7-6 CASSLQGFGTSTEAFF
TRBJ1-3 TRBV5-5 CASRSALDDTIYF
TRBJ2-7 TRBV29-1 CSVGYSSYEQYF
TRBJ1-2 TRBV12-3/TRBV12-4 CASSPRGTGGYGYTF
TRBJ1-2 TRBV10-3 CAISPLQGSFYGYTF
TRBJ2-5 TRBV7-9 CASSFIQGAETQYF
TRBJ1-1 TRBV29-1 CSVCFFETANTEAFF
TRBJ1-3 TRBV20-1 CSARHRGGESIPGNTIYF
TRBJ2-7 TRBV2 CASSEERTGKAEQYF
TRBJ2-1 TRBV9 CASRASGGGDEQFF
TRBJ2-1 TRBV18 CASSLVVGGAYNEQFF
TRBJ1-5 TRBV7-8 CASSLAGTGVWQPQHF
TRBJ1-6 TRBV7-2 CASSLVERNSPLHF
TRBJ1-6 TRBV7-8 CASSLMWGGSPLHF
TRBJ2-4 TRBV4-3 CASSQDAQFRAKNIQYF
TRBJ2-1 TRBV12-3/TRBV12-4 CASSRGTGPHEQFF
TRBJ2-1 TRBV28 CASSLQTSGVNEQFF
TRBJ1-4 TRBV4-3 CASSQNLYNEKLFF
TRBJ2-2 TRBV7-9 CASSNLQRTGELFF
TRBJ2-7 TRBV11-2 CASSLDSGGAWEQYF
TRBJ2-7 TRBV28 CASSTGQGIWDEQYF
TRBJ1-5 TRBV20-1 CSARALGHSNQPQHF
TRBJ2-1 TRBV4-3 CASSLNFGAYNEQFF
TRBJ2-7 TRBV20-1 CSAKGGVSYEQYF
TRBJ2-7 TRBV11-2 CASSLGGSLDYEQYF
TRBJ1-2 TRBV7-8 CASSLVVNNYGYTF
TRBJ1-2 TRBV5-4 CASSEPDRAYGYTF
TRBJ1-4 TRBV9 CASSVGGNLGEKLFF
TRBJ2-5 TRBV12-3/TRBV12-4 CASSSTGTGFKETQYF
TRBJ2-7 TRBV5-2 CASNPGLGSYEQYF
TRBJ1-3 TRBV6-1 CASSLAGGAGNTIYF
TRBJ1-4 TRBV6-1 CASSEVGEKLFF
TRBJ2-5 TRBV20-1 CSAREGTRQETQYF
TRBJ1-6 TRBV7-6 CASSLGGVMSSPLHF